This T cell receptor (beta chain) was sequenced for a study of T cells in Graves' hyperthyroidism and ophthalmopathy. Whole-study results and caveats: Model output signaled ophthalmopathy a median roughly six months ahead of onset. Ophthalmopathy was separated from stable hyperthyroidism by a 13 V-J model. Among clonotypes expanded in thyroid above 0.001, most were also found in blood.

RNA transcripts provided the source from which TCR beta CDR3 regions were amplified. During a first-round RT-PCR of the TCR CDR3, the HTBI primer set was used. Each CDR3 protein gets one entry after TCRdb re-called the multiplex PCR reads with MiXCR. The table records under 300,000 distinct CDR3 sequences, approximately 14% of them present only once. Newly diagnosed hyperthyroidism patients aged 18 to 65 years had disease lasting under 2 months. This clonotype has just one count. The antigen is unknown. The sequence came from a woman between 40 and 55 years old with Graves' hyperthyroidism. The specimen was blood.

The CDR3 sequence is CASSAPGQGTEQYF. CDR3 coding DNA: TGTGCCAGCAGCGCACCGGGACAGGGAACCGAGCAGTACTTC. The chain couples TRBV5-6 to TRBJ2-7; the match to TRBD1 covers 9 bases. Germline CDR1 reads SGHDT; CDR2 reads YYEEEE. The length of the CDR3 is 14 residues. V was clipped by 4 bases and J by 6 bases; unmatched bases: 8.